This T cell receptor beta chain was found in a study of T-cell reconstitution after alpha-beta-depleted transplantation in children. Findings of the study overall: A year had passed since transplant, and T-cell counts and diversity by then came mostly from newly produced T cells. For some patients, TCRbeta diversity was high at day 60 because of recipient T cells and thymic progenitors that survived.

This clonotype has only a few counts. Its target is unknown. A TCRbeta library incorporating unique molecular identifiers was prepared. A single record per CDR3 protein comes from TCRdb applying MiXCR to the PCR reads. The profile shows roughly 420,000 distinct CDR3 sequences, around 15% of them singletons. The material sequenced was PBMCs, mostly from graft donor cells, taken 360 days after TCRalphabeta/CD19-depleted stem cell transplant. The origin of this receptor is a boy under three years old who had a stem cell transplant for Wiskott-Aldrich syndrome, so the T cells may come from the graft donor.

The CDR3 sequence is CATSDREASHTDTQYF. The DNA of the CDR3 is TGTGCCACCAGTGATCGGGAGGCATCTCACACAGATACGCAGTATTTT. This chain connects TRBV24-1 to TRBJ2-3; 7 bases agree with TRBD2. V was clipped by 3 bases and J by 2 bases; unmatched bases: 7. The CDR3 has 16 residues. Germline assignment: CDR1 KGHDR and CDR2 SFDVKD.